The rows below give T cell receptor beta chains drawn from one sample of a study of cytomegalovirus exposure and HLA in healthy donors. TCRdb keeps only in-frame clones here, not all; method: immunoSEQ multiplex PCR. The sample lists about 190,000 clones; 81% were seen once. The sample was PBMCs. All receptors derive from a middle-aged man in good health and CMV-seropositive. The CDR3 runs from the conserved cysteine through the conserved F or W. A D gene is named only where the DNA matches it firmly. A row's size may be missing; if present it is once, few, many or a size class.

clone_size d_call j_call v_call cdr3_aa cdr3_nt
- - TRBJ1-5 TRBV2 CASRLTVYSNQPQHF TGTGCCAGCAGATTGACAGTCTATAGCAATCAGCCCCAGCATTTT
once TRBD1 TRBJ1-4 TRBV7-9 CASSLYGTGFTNEKLFF TGTGCCAGCAGCTTATACGGGACAGGGTTTACTAATGAAAAACTGTTTTTT
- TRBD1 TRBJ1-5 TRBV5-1 CASSPEGTGNQPQHF TGCGCCAGCAGCCCCGAGGGGACAGGCAATCAGCCCCAGCATTTT
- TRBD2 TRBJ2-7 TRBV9 CASSLSGGGEQYF TGTGCCAGCAGCTTATCTGGGGGGGGCGAGCAGTACTTC
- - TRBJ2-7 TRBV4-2 CASSQDDLAAEQYF TGTGCCAGCAGCCAAGATGACCTAGCCGCCGAGCAGTACTTC
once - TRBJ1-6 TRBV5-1 CASSPGLAREPLHF TGCGCCAGCAGCCCTGGGCTGGCGCGGGAACCCCTCCACTTT
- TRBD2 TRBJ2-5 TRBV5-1 CASRPGGSRETQYF TGCGCCAGCAGGCCGGGAGGATCCAGAGAGACCCAGTACTTC
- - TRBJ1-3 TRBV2 CASQGVSGNTIYF TGTGCCAGCCAAGGGGTCTCTGGAAACACCATATATTTT
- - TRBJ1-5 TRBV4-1 CASSQTTGLQPQHF TGCGCCAGCAGCCAAACGACGGGACTTCAGCCCCAGCATTTT
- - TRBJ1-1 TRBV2 CASTAGRGGTEAFF TGTGCCAGCACTGCGGGCAGGGGTGGGACTGAAGCTTTCTTT
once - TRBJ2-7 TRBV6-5 CASTVRDFAEQYF TGTGCCAGCACGGTCCGGGACTTTGCCGAGCAGTACTTC
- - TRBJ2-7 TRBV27 CASSPFSGTPNYEQYF TGTGCCAGCAGTCCCTTTTCCGGGACACCCAACTACGAGCAGTACTTC
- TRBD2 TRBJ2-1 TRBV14 CASSLAGTSGSLYNEQFF TGTGCCAGCAGCTTGGCCGGGACTAGCGGGAGTCTATACAATGAGCAGTTCTTC
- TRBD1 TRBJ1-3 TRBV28 CASSQGDRTGNTIYF TGTGCCAGCAGTCAGGGGGATCGAACTGGAAACACCATATATTTT
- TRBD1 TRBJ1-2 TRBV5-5 CASSSGTGLFGYTF TGTGCCAGCAGCTCCGGGACAGGGCTCTTCGGCTACACCTTC
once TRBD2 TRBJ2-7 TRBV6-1 CASSGGFGTSGYEQYF TGTGCCAGCAGTGGAGGTTTTGGGACTAGCGGATACGAGCAGTACTTC
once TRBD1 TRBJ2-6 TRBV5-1 CASSPGTAGANVLTF TGCGCCAGCAGCCCCGGGACAGCTGGGGCCAACGTCCTGACTTTC
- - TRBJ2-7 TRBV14 CASSQRTAFEQYF TGTGCCAGCAGCCAAAGGACAGCTTTCGAGCAGTACTTC
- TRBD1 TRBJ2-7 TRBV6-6 CASSYQTGLDEQYF TGTGCCAGCAGTTACCAGACAGGGCTTGACGAGCAGTACTTC
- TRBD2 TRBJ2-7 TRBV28 CASSFRLAGPYEQYF TGTGCCAGCAGTTTTAGACTAGCGGGGCCTTACGAGCAGTACTTC
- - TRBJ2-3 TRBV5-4 CASSYLLGDTRYF TGTGCCAGCAGCTATTTGCTGGGAGATACGCGGTATTTT
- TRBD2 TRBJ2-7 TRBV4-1 CASSQDSSAGVGEQYF TGCGCCAGCAGCCAAGATAGTTCAGCGGGAGTTGGAGAGCAGTACTTC
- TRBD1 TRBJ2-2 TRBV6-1 CASSVLTGGSGELFF TGTGCCAGCAGTGTCTTGACAGGGGGTTCCGGGGAGCTGTTTTTT
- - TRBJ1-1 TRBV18 CASSPQTPNTEAFF TGTGCCAGCTCACCACAGACACCGAACACTGAAGCTTTCTTT
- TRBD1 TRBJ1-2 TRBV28 CASRAGQGDYGYTF TGTGCCAGCAGGGCGGGACAGGGGGACTATGGCTACACCTTC
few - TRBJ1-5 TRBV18 CASSRQEGDQPQHF TGTGCCAGCTCTCGACAGGAAGGGGATCAGCCCCAGCATTTT
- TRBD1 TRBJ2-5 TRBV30 CAWSVTGAETQYF TGTGCCTGGAGTGTGACAGGGGCAGAGACCCAGTACTTC
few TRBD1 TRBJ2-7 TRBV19 CASSLGQRYEQYF TGTGCCAGTAGCTTGGGACAGCGGTACGAGCAGTACTTC
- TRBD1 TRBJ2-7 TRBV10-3 CATRAPGQGAYEQYF TGTGCCACTCGGGCACCGGGACAGGGGGCTTACGAGCAGTACTTC
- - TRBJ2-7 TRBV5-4 CASSFKAAYEQYF TGTGCCAGCAGCTTCAAGGCGGCATACGAGCAGTACTTC
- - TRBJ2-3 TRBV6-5 CASSLVAGIADTQYF TGTGCCAGCAGCCTCGTGGCAGGGATCGCAGATACGCAGTATTTT
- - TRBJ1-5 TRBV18 CASSPLQGFDQPQHF TGTGCCAGCTCACCTTTACAGGGATTCGATCAGCCCCAGCATTTT
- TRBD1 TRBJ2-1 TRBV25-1 CASSESAGTGGEDEQFF TGTGCCAGCAGTGAATCGGCGGGGACAGGGGGCGAAGATGAGCAGTTCTTC
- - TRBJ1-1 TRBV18 CASSLQAPPTEAFF TGTGCCAGCTCACTACAGGCCCCTCCAACTGAAGCTTTCTTT
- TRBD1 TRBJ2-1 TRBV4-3 CASSQVGQARIRFF TGCGCCAGCAGCCAAGTGGGACAGGCCCGAATACGGTTCTTC
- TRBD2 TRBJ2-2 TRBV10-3 CAISESPSGRSGELFF TGTGCCATCAGTGAGTCGCCTAGCGGGAGAAGCGGGGAGCTGTTTTTT
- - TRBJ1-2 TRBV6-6 CASSLGQIYGYTF TGTGCCAGCAGCCTTGGACAGATCTATGGCTACACCTTC
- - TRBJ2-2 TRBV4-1 CASSQDLTIPPGELFF TGCGCCAGCAGCCAAGACCTAACTATACCCCCCGGGGAGCTGTTTTTT
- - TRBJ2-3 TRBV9 CASSDRGGTSTDTQYF TGTGCCAGCAGCGATAGGGGCGGGACCAGCACAGATACGCAGTATTTT
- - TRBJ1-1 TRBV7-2 CASSLRRSNTEAFF TGTGCCAGCAGCTTGCGAAGATCGAACACTGAAGCTTTCTTT
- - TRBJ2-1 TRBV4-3 CASSHTGTRSYNEQFF TGCGCCAGCAGCCATACCGGGACACGCTCCTACAATGAGCAGTTCTTC
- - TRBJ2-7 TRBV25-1 CASTRGTGGVEQYF TGTGCCAGCACCCGAGGAACAGGGGGGGTCGAGCAGTACTTC
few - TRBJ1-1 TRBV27 CASSLGQNTEAFF TGTGCCAGCAGTTTAGGACAGAACACTGAAGCTTTCTTT
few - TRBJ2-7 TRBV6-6 CASSYDRGEQYF TGTGCCAGCAGTTACGACCGGGGGGAGCAGTACTTC
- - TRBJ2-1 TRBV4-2 CASSLRLRGHNEQFF TGTGCCAGCAGCTTGCGGTTACGAGGCCACAATGAGCAGTTCTTC
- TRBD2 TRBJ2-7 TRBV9 CASSVGGGPFYEQYF TGTGCCAGCAGCGTAGGGGGAGGGCCCTTCTACGAGCAGTACTTC
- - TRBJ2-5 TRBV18 CASSPGQEGIYQYF TGTGCCAGCTCACCAGGACAGGAGGGGATTTACCAGTACTTC
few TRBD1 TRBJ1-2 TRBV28 CASSTPQGARYGYTF TGTGCCAGCAGTACCCCCCAGGGGGCGCGGTATGGCTACACCTTC